A single sample gave rise to the 18 T cell receptor beta chains below, sequenced in a study of lymphopenia after photon versus proton radiotherapy (dated by TCRdb to 2018 to 2020). The library was made by the immunoSEQ multiplex PCR assay. This immuneACCESS table, as held by TCRdb, lists in-frame sequences with V and J called but not all clones. Of the missing ones, under half trace to an unresolved V gene in checked studies; the others have no known cause. This sample holds about 65,000 clones; about 90% were observed only once. The top ten clones comprise 10% to 11% of the sample. Source: peripheral blood, taken from a patient treated with proton-based radiotherapy. The receptors were sampled from a man aged 80 or over with esophageal cancer.

The genes are TRBV7-2 and TRBJ1-2, with 8 bases matching TRBD1. The V and J ends lost 5 bases and 5 bases, in that order; junction bases with no gene match: 4. The germline V gene encodes CDR1 SGHTA and CDR2 FQGNSA. The CDR3 has 13 amino acids. CDR3 nucleotides: TGTGCCAGCAGCAGGACAGGGTCTTATGGCTACACCTTC. This codes for CASSRTGSYGYTF.

This clone has only a few counts. V usage is TRBV7-6 and J usage is TRBJ1-1; D not certain. Germline V CDR1 and CDR2: SGHVS, FNYEAQ. The CDR3 consists of 14 residues. Trimming took off 5 bases at V and 4 bases at J, with 14 bases between the two ends. The CDR3 nucleotides read TGTGCCAGCAGCCAGGACCCTGGGAGCACTGAAGCTTTCTTT. It is translated as CASSQDPGSTEAFF.

V usage is TRBV5-5 and J usage is TRBJ1-2; 9 bases are shared with TRBD1. J gave up 7 bases and V 3 bases, and 10 bases lay outside the gene matches. In germline, CDR1 is SGHKS, CDR2 YYEKEE (reference sequence). The CDR3 has 15 amino acids. CDR3 loop: CASSSAGQGTIGYTF. The CDR3 nucleotides are TGTGCCAGCAGCTCAGCGGGACAGGGTACGATTGGCTACACCTTC.

The rearrangement uses TRBV18 and TRBJ2-5; 9 bases align to TRBD2. The CDR3 has 16 residues. V was pared by 3 bases and J by 4 bases, with 9 bases of the junction left unmatched. Looked up from germline, CDR1 is KGHSH and CDR2 is LQKENI. The CDR3 DNA is TGTGCCAGCTCACCTACCCTTAGCGGGAGAGGAGAGACCCAGTACTTC. This sequence encodes CASSPTLSGRGETQYF.

This chain uses TRBV28 with TRBJ2-2; TRBD2 aligns across 14 bases. With V trimmed by 4 bases and J by 1 base, 20 bases remained unmatched. The CDR3 consists of 23 residues. Per the germline V gene, CDR1 is MDHEN and CDR2 is SYDVKM. The CDR3 region is CASSSNTIWTSGRSYRNTGELFF. CDR3 nucleotide sequence: TGTGCCAGCAGTTCAAACACCATATGGACTAGCGGGAGGTCCTACCGGAACACCGGGGAGCTGTTTTTT.

This clone was picked up a small number of times. The chain has TRBV2 and TRBJ1-2; 8 bases are shared with TRBD1. Looked up from germline, CDR1 is SNHLY and CDR2 is FYNNEI. V shed 6 bases, J shed 4 bases, and the junction held 10 bases outside the gene matches. The CDR3 totals 15 residues. The CDR3 loop reads CASRESTGAGYGYTF. The CDR3 DNA sequence: TGTGCCAGCAGGGAGTCGACAGGGGCTGGCTATGGCTACACCTTC.

This clone was picked up one time. V and J are TRBV19 and TRBJ1-2, with unresolved D. CDR1 and CDR2 from the germline V gene are LNHDA and SQIVND (reference sequence). Trimming took off 0 bases at V and 5 bases at J, with 10 bases between the two ends. This CDR3 spans 14 amino acids. CDR3 bases: TGTGCCAGTAGTATAGAACGGTCAACGTATGGCTACACCTTC. The encoded protein is CASSIERSTYGYTF. The full variable domain, completed using reference TRBV19 and TRBJ1-2, is DGGITQSPKYLFRKEGQNVTLSCEQNLNHDAMYWYRQDPGQGLRLIYYSQIVNDFQKGDIAEGYSVSREKKESFPLTVTSAQKNPTAFYLCASSIERSTYGYTFGSGTRLTVV.

The genes are TRBV29-1 and TRBJ2-5; the D gene is possibly TRBD2 (6 bases). The CDR3 spans 13 residues. The V and J ends lost 4 bases and 4 bases respectively, with 13 bases between them. Germline loops: CDR1 SQVTM, CDR2 ANQGSEA. The CDR3 coding sequence is TGCAGCGTTGTTGGGGGGAGTAGAGAGACCCAGTACTTC. As protein: CSVVGGSRETQYF.

This clone was found once. The chain employs TRBV18 and TRBJ2-6; 8 nucleotides match TRBD1. The J segment lost 0 bases and the V segment lost 2 bases, leaving 3 bases of the junction unmatched. CDR3 size: 17 residues. From germline, CDR1 is KGHSH and CDR2 LQKENI. This CDR3 is CASSPFRGLSGANVLTF. The CDR3 nucleotides read TGTGCCAGCTCACCATTCAGGGGGCTCTCTGGGGCCAACGTCCTGACTTTC.

This clone was observed once. The chain is built from TRBV5-6 and TRBJ2-7; 8 bases are a match to TRBD1. This CDR3 region has 15 residues. The germline V gene encodes CDR1 SGHDT and CDR2 YYEEEE. With V trimmed by 2 bases and J by 3 bases, 7 bases remained unmatched. The CDR3 loop is CASSLRPGGYYEQYF. The CDR3 DNA reads TGTGCCAGCAGCTTACGTCCAGGGGGCTACTACGAGCAGTACTTC.

V and J are TRBV7-6 and TRBJ1-3; the D gene is possibly TRBD1 (5 bases). The CDR3 covers 15 residues. In germline, CDR1 is SGHVS, CDR2 FNYEAQ. The ends were cut back, 0 bases at V and 0 bases at J, with 6 bases in the middle. The CDR3 here is CASSLAGASGNTIYF. For the CDR3, the DNA is TGTGCCAGCAGCTTAGCCGGGGCCTCTGGAAACACCATATATTTT.

This clone was found once. The CDR3 here is CASRLAGVAYNEQFF. In DNA, the CDR3 is TGTGCCAGCAGACTAGCGGGGGTGGCCTACAATGAGCAGTTCTTC. This chain joins TRBV6-5 and TRBJ2-1; TRBD2 aligns across 11 bases. CDR1 MNHEY and CDR2 SVGAGI come from the germline V gene. Trimming at V came to 6 bases and at J to 2 bases, leaving 3 bases not matched to a gene. The CDR3 spans 15 residues.

V usage is TRBV7-8 and J usage is TRBJ2-1, with 12 bases matching TRBD2. J gave up 7 bases and V 2 bases, and 0 bases lay outside the gene matches. CDR3 length: 14 residues. Looked up from germline, CDR1 is SGHVS and CDR2 is FQNEAQ. CDR3 bases: TGTGCCAGCAGCTTACTAGCGGGGGGGAATGAGCAGTTCTTC. This encodes CASSLLAGGNEQFF.

This clone was observed a handful of times. Here the CDR3 DNA reads TGCGCCAGCAGCTTGGAACTAGCGGGGGTGCGCACAGATACGCAGTATTTT. Protein: CASSLELAGVRTDTQYF. This chain links TRBV5-1 with TRBJ2-3, with 11 bases lining up with TRBD2. Germline V gene sequence: CDR1 SGHRS, CDR2 YFSETQ. J gave up 1 base and V 0 bases, and 4 bases lay outside the gene matches. The CDR3 has 17 amino acids.

J is TRBJ2-2 and V is TRBV27; D is unresolved. Germline loops: CDR1 MNHEY, CDR2 SMNVEV (reference sequence). There are 14 residues in the CDR3. With 0 bases removed from V and 7 bases from J, the gap between germline ends came to 9 bases. The DNA of the CDR3 is TGTGCCAGCAGTTTATCGAAGTTCAGCGGGGAGCTGTTTTTT. It codes for CASSLSKFSGELFF.

The chain employs TRBV6-1 and TRBJ2-2; weak D call: TRBD1 (6 bases). In germline, CDR1 is MNHNS, CDR2 SASEGT. Trimming took 7 bases from V and 12 from J, leaving 18 bases between them. The CDR3 sequence is 13 residues long. The CDR3 region is CASTPDSLLQLFF. The DNA for the CDR3 is TGTGCCAGCACCCCGGACAGCCTGCTTCAGCTGTTTTTT.

The rearrangement joins TRBV7-9 to TRBJ2-7, with 10 bases identical to TRBD1. This CDR3 comprises 15 residues. Germline assignment: CDR1 SEHNR and CDR2 FQNEAQ (reference sequence). Trimming took 2 bases from V and 6 from J; bases not matched to a gene: 7. The CDR3 loop reads CASSLFGTGVTEQYF. The CDR3 nucleotides are TGTGCCAGCAGCTTATTCGGGACAGGGGTTACCGAGCAGTACTTC. The full variable domain, completed using reference TRBV7-9 and TRBJ2-7, is DTGVSQNPRHKITKRGQNVTFRCDPISEHNRLYWYRQTLGQGPEFLTYFQNEAQLEKSRLLSDRFSAERPKGSFSTLEIQRTEQGDSAMYLCASSLFGTGVTEQYFGPGTRLTVT.

V and J are TRBV30 and TRBJ1-5, with D uncertain. V dropped 1 base and J dropped 6 bases, with 10 bases sitting between them. This CDR3 has 13 amino acids. Germline CDR1 GTSNPN, CDR2 SVGIG (reference sequence). CDR3 in amino acids: CAWSGSGSQPQHF. The CDR3 DNA sequence: TGTGCCTGGAGTGGGTCGGGGAGTCAGCCCCAGCATTTT.